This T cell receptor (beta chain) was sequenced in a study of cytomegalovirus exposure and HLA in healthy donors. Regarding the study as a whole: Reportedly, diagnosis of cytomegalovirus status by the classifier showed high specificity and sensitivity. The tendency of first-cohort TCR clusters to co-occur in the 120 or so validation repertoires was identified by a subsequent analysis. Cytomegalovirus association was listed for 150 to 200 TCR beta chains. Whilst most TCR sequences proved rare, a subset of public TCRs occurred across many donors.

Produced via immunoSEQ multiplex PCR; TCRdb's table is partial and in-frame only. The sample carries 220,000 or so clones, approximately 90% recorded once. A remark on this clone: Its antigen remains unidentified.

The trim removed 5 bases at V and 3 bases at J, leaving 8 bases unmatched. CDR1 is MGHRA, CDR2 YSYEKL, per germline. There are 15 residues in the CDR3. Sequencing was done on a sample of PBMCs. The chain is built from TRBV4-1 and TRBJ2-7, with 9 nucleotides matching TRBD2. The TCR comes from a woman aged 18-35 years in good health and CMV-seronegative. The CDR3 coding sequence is TGCGCCAGCAGCGCACCGGGACTAGCTTACTACGAGCAGTACTTC. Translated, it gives CASSAPGLAYYEQYF.